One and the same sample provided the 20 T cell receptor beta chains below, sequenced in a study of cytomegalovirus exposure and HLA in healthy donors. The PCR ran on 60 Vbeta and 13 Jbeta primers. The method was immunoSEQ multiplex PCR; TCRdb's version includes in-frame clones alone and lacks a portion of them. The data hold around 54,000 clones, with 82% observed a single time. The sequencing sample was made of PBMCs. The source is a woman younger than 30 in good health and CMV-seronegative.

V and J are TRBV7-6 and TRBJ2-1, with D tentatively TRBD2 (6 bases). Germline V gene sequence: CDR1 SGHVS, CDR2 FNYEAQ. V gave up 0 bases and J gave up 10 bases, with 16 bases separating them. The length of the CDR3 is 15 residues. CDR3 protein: CASSLATGGAGEQFF. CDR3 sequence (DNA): TGTGCCAGCAGCTTAGCTACCGGGGGAGCGGGCGAGCAGTTCTTC.

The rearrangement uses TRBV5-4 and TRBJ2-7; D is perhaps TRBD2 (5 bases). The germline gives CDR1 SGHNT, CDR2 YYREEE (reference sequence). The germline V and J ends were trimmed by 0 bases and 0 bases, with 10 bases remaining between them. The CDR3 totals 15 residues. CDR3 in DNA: TGTGCCAGCAGCTTGGCGGAGGATTTCTCCTACGAGCAGTACTTC. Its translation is CASSLAEDFSYEQYF.

The CDR3, as DNA: TGCGCCAGCAGCCAAGCTGGACTAGCGGGAGGCAATGAGCAGTTCTTC. This gives the protein CASSQAGLAGGNEQFF. V is TRBV4-1 and J is TRBJ2-1, with 14 bases matching TRBD2. The V gene's germline CDR1 is MGHRA and CDR2 YSYEKL. Trimming removed 1 base from V and 6 bases from J; junction bases left unmatched: 2. This CDR3 has 16 residues.

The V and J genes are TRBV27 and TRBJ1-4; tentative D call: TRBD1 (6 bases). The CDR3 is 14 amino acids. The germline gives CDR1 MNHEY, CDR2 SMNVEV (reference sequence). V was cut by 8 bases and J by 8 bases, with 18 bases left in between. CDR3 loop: CASSEGGRGEKLFF. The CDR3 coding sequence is TGTGCCAGCTCCGAGGGGGGGCGCGGAGAAAAACTGTTTTTT.

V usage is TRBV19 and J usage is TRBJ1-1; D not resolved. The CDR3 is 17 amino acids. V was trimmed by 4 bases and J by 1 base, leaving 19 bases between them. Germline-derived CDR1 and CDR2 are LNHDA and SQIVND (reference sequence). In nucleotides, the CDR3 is TGTGCCAGTAGTAGTCTGGGAAGAGGGAACCCGAACACTGAAGCTTTCTTT. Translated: CASSSLGRGNPNTEAFF.

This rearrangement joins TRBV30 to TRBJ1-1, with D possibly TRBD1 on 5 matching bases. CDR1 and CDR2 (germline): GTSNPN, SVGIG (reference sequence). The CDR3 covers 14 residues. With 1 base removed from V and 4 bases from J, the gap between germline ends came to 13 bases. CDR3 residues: CAWSDGGMSTEAFF. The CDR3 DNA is TGTGCCTGGAGTGATGGGGGGATGAGCACTGAAGCTTTCTTT.

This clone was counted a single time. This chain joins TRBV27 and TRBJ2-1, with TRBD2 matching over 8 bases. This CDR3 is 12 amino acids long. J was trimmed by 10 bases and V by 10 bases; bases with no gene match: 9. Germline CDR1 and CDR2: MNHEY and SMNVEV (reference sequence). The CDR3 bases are TGTGCCATAACTAGCGGCTTGAGGGAGCAGTTCTTC. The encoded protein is CAITSGLREQFF.

CDR3 loop: CASSNAGYGYTF. The DNA for the CDR3 is TGTGCCAGCAGCAACGCGGGTTATGGCTACACCTTC. The chain couples TRBV6-5 to TRBJ1-2, with D uncertain. Per the germline V gene, CDR1 is MNHEY and CDR2 is SVGAGI. The V and J ends lost 6 bases and 5 bases respectively, with 10 bases between them. The CDR3 is made up of 12 amino acids.

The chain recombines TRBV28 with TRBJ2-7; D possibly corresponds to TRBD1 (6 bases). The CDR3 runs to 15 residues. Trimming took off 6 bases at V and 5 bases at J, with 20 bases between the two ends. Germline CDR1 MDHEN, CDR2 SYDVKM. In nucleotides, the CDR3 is TGTGCCAGCAGCCCTGGGTGGGCAGGGGAGCACGAGCAGTACTTC. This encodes CASSPGWAGEHEQYF.

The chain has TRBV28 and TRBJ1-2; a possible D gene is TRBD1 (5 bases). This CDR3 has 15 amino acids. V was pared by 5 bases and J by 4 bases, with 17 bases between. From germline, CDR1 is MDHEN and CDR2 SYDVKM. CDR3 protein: CASSVREGLIYGYTF. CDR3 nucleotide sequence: TGTGCCAGCAGTGTCCGGGAGGGGTTAATCTATGGCTACACCTTC.

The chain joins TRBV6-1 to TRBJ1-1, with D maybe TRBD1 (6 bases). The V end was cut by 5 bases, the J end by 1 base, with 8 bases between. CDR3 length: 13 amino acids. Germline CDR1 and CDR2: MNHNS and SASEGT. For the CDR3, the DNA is TGTGCCAGCAGTAACAGGGAGAACACTGAAGCTTTCTTT. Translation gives CASSNRENTEAFF.

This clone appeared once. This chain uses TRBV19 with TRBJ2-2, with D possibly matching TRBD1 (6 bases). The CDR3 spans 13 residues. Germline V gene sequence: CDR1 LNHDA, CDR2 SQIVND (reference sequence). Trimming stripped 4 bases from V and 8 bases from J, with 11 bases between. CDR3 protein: CASSTSGTGELFF. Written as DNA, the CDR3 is TGTGCCAGTAGTACATCCGGGACAGGGGAGCTGTTTTTT.

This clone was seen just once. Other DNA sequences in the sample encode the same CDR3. Here the CDR3 DNA reads TGTGCCAGCAGTTTATCAGGGACTAGCGGGAGTAATGAGCAGTTCTTC. This codes for CASSLSGTSGSNEQFF. This chain connects TRBV28 to TRBJ2-1; 14 bases map to TRBD2. The CDR3 is 16 amino acids. Germline CDR1 MDHEN, CDR2 SYDVKM. Trimming removed 1 base from V and 7 bases from J; junction bases left unmatched: 3. The full variable domain, with the rest looked up from reference TRBV28 and TRBJ2-1, is DVKVTQSSRYLVKRTGEKVFLECVQDMDHENMFWYRQDPGLGLRLIYFSYDVKMKEKGDIPEGYSVSREKKERFSLILESASTNQTSMYLCASSLSGTSGSNEQFFGPGTRLTVL.

For the CDR3, the DNA is TGCGCCAGCAGCCAAACGGGACTAGCGGACTACGAGCAGTACTTC. It encodes CASSQTGLADYEQYF. The chain employs TRBV5-1 and TRBJ2-7, with 11 bases identical to TRBD2. The V segment lost 4 bases and the J segment 3 bases; nucleotides outside the gene matches: 6. The CDR3 extends over 15 amino acids. Germline loops: CDR1 SGHRS, CDR2 YFSETQ.

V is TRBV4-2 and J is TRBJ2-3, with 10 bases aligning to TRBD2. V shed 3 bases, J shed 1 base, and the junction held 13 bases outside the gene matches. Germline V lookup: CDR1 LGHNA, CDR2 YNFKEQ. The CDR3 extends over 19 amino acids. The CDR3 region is CASSHPSATSGRRTDTQYF. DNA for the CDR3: TGTGCCAGCAGCCACCCCTCGGCGACTAGCGGGCGGCGCACAGATACGCAGTATTTT.

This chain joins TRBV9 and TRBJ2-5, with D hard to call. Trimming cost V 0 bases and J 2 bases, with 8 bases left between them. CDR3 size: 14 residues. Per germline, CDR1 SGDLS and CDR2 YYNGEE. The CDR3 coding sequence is TGTGCCAGCAGCGTAGTCGGCAGGCAAGAGACCCAGTACTTC. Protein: CASSVVGRQETQYF. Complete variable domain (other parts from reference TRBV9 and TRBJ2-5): DSGVTQTPKHLITATGQRVTLRCSPRSGDLSVYWYQQSLDQGLQFLIQYYNGEERAKGNILERFSAQQFPDLHSELNLSSLELGDSALYFCASSVVGRQETQYFGPGTRLLVL.

As DNA, the CDR3 is TGTGCCAGCAGCCTGACACCTAACTATGGCTACACCTTC. It translates to CASSLTPNYGYTF. The chain combines TRBV7-3 with TRBJ1-2, with D hard to call. Trimming removed 5 bases from V and 0 bases from J, with 7 bases in between. There are 13 residues in the CDR3. CDR1 is SGHTA and CDR2 is FQGTGA in the germline V gene.

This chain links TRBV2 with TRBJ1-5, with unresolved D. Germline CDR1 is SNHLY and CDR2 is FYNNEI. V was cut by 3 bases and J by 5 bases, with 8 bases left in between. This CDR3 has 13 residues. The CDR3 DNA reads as TGTGCCAGCAGTGATAGTCAGGATCAGCCCCAGCATTTT. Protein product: CASSDSQDQPQHF.

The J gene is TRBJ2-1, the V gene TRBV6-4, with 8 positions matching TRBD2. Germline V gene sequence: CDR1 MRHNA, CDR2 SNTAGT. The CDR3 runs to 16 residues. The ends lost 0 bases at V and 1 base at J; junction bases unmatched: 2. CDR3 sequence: CASSDSGLVSYNEQFF. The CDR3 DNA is TGTGCCAGCAGTGACTCGGGACTAGTGTCCTACAATGAGCAGTTCTTC.

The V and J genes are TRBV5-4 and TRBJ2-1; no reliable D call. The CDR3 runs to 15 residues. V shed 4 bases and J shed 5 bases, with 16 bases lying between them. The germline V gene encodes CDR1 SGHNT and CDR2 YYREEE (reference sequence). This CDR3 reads CASSLTQRLDNEQFF. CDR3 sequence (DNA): TGTGCCAGCAGCCTTACCCAGCGCCTCGACAATGAGCAGTTCTTC.